This T cell receptor (beta chain) was captured in a study of blood T cells in healthy people across ages. On this clonotype itself: Its target is not known.

The use of a sample-barcoded 5' primer and a J-beta primer mix characterized a second PCR of about 7 to 12 cycles. TCRdb called the 5' RACE reads again in MiXCR, with one record for every CDR3 protein. Of more than 550,000 distinct CDR3 sequences in the sample, about 20% were seen once. The V end lost 3 bases, the J end lost 10 bases, and 20 bases lay between the germline ends. Germline V gene sequence: CDR1 MGHRA, CDR2 YSYEKL. The CDR3 is 15 amino acids. Donors ranged from 6 to 90 years old and were healthy Caucasians in Russia. The extraction recovered at least 6 micrograms of total RNA per sample. Regarding the study as a whole: A roughly linear fall in TCR beta diversity per million T cells was seen with increasing age.

V gene TRBV4-1 combines with J gene TRBJ2-3; D is perhaps TRBD2 (6 bases). The sequence derives from a man aged 65-85 years in good health. Material: blood. The CDR3 DNA is TGCGCCAGCAGCCACAGACTAGAGGGGCCCAGGGCGCAGTATTTT. Amino acids: CASSHRLEGPRAQYF.